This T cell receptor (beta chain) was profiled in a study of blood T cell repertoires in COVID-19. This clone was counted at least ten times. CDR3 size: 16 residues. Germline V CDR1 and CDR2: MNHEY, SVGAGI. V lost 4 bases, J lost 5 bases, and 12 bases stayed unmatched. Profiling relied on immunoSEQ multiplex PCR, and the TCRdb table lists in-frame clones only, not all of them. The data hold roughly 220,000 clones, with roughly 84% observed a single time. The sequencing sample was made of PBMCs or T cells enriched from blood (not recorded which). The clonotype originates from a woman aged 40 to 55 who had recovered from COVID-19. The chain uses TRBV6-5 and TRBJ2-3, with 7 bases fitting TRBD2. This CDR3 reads CASSSWAGDDKDTQYF. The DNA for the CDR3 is TGTGCCAGCAGTTCCTGGGCGGGAGATGACAAAGATACGCAGTATTTT.